A selection of T cell receptor beta chains follows, all from one sample in a study of CD8+ T cells in alopecia areata. Only in-frame clones appear in the TCRdb table, and some are missing; sequencing was by immunoSEQ multiplex PCR. The top ten hold approximately 1.2% of the sample, which has under 300,000 clones, 65% to 70% seen once. Sequenced material: CD4+ T cells sorted from blood, taken at week 0. These receptors all come from a human donor with alopecia areata. The CDR3 runs from the conserved cysteine through the conserved F or W. D genes are given only for firm matches. Part of the rows lack a size; the others show once, few, many or a class for expanded clones.

v_gene	d_gene	abundance	j_gene	CDR3nt	CDR3aa
TRBV2	-	once	TRBJ2-5	TGTGCCAGCAGTGAGACAGGTGCCCCGACCCAGTACTTC	CASSETGAPTQYF
TRBV11-2	-	-	TRBJ2-5	TGTGCCAGCAGCTCCGGGGCCCCCGGAGAGACCCAGTACTTC	CASSSGAPGETQYF
TRBV29-1	-	-	TRBJ1-2	TGCAGCGTTAGGGAACCGGGAGCTAAAGCTGGCTACACCTTC	CSVREPGAKAGYTF
TRBV27	-	-	TRBJ2-1	TGTGCCAGCAGGAGAGTCGTAAGCTACAATGAGCAGTTCTTC	CASRRVVSYNEQFF
TRBV2	TRBD1	-	TRBJ2-5	TGTGCCAGCAGTCGCGACAGGGAAGAGACCCAGTACTTC	CASSRDREETQYF
TRBV30	-	-	TRBJ1-1	TGTGCCTGGAGTGTACAGTATCGACCAAACACTGAAGCTTTCTTT	CAWSVQYRPNTEAFF
TRBV25-1	-	-	TRBJ2-6	TGTGCCAGCAGAGGACACTTGGGGGCCAACGTCCTGACTTTC	CASRGHLGANVLTF
TRBV4-3	-	-	TRBJ1-1	TGCGCCAGCAGCCAAGATGGCCACCAGAACACTGAAGCTTTCTTT	CASSQDGHQNTEAFF
TRBV9	-	few	TRBJ1-2	TGTGCCAGCAGCGGAGGGTATGGCTACACCTTC	CASSGGYGYTF
TRBV7-9	-	few	TRBJ2-5	TGTGCCAGCAGCTTAGGTTTAGCGCTGGGGACCCAGTACTTC	CASSLGLALGTQYF
TRBV5-1	TRBD1	-	TRBJ2-5	TGCGCCAGCAGTCGCGACAGGGAGTTGACCCAGTACTTC	CASSRDRELTQYF
TRBV18	-	few	TRBJ1-1	TGTGCCAGCTCACCACCGATTAAGGGAATGAACACTGAAGCTTTCTTT	CASSPPIKGMNTEAFF
TRBV30	-	-	TRBJ2-7	TGTGCCTGGGGTAAGACGGGACCAGATAACTTC	CAWGKTGPDNF
TRBV19	-	-	TRBJ2-2	TGTGCCAGCCGTCCAGGCAGCCTGAACACCGGGGAGCTGTTTTTT	CASRPGSLNTGELFF
TRBV25-1	TRBD1	-	TRBJ1-3	TGTGCCAGCAGTAACACAGGGGGCTCTGGAAACACCATATATTTT	CASSNTGGSGNTIYF
TRBV29-1	-	once	TRBJ2-2	TGCAGCGTTGAAATGGGACGGCTGTTTTTT	CSVEMGRLFF
TRBV9	-	-	TRBJ2-2	TGTGCCAGCAGCAACTTGGGCACCGGGGAGCTGTTTTTT	CASSNLGTGELFF
TRBV7-2	-	-	TRBJ1-5	TGTGCCAGCAGCACAGGGACGTGGGCTCAGCCCCAGCATTTT	CASSTGTWAQPQHF
TRBV29-1	TRBD1	-	TRBJ2-7	TGCAGCGTAGCCGGGACAGGGTTCCGCGAGCAGTACTTC	CSVAGTGFREQYF
TRBV5-1	-	-	TRBJ1-1	TGCGCCAGCAGCTTACCTCTGGGGGGTTCCATGAACACTGAAGCTTTCTTT	CASSLPLGGSMNTEAFF
TRBV11-2	-	-	TRBJ2-2	TGTGCCAGCAGCTTCGGGAACACCGGGGAGCTGTTTTTT	CASSFGNTGELFF
TRBV15	-	-	TRBJ1-2	TGTGCCACCAGCAGAGATCAGGGTTCGCATGGCTACACCTTC	CATSRDQGSHGYTF
TRBV29-1	-	-	TRBJ2-1	TGCAGCGCCCGGAGCTACAATGAGCAGTTCTTC	CSARSYNEQFF
TRBV28	-	-	TRBJ2-5	TGTGCCAGCCAAAGTGGCCTCCTAGAGACCCAGTACTTC	CASQSGLLETQYF
TRBV13	-	-	TRBJ2-7	TGTGCCAGCAGCTTGAGGGGGAGGCAGTACTTC	CASSLRGRQYF
TRBV29-1	-	-	TRBJ1-2	TGCAGCGTTGAACGGGGCTATGGCTACACCTTC	CSVERGYGYTF
TRBV5-4	TRBD2	-	TRBJ2-2	TGTGCCAGCAGCCCGACCGGGGGGGCCGTCGGGGAGCTGTTTTTT	CASSPTGGAVGELFF
TRBV5-6	TRBD2	-	TRBJ2-3	TGTGCCAGCAGCTTGCTAGCGGGGGGCACAGATACGCAGTATTTT	CASSLLAGGTDTQYF
TRBV30	-	once	TRBJ2-3	TGTGCCTGGGATGCGGGGCTAGATACGCAGTATTTT	CAWDAGLDTQYF
TRBV5-1	-	-	TRBJ2-5	TGCGCCAGCTCTCGCGGGCAGGCACACCAAGAGACCCAGTACTTC	CASSRGQAHQETQYF
TRBV29-1	TRBD1	once	TRBJ1-5	TGCAGCGCCCGGACAGGGGGTTTGGCAAGCAATCAGCCCCAGCATTTT	CSARTGGLASNQPQHF
TRBV29-1	-	-	TRBJ1-2	TGCAGCGTTGGCCCCAGGCTGGCTAGCACCTTC	CSVGPRLASTF
TRBV7-9	-	-	TRBJ1-1	TGTGCCAGCAGCTTAAACAGCGCCCCAGCTTTCTTT	CASSLNSAPAFF